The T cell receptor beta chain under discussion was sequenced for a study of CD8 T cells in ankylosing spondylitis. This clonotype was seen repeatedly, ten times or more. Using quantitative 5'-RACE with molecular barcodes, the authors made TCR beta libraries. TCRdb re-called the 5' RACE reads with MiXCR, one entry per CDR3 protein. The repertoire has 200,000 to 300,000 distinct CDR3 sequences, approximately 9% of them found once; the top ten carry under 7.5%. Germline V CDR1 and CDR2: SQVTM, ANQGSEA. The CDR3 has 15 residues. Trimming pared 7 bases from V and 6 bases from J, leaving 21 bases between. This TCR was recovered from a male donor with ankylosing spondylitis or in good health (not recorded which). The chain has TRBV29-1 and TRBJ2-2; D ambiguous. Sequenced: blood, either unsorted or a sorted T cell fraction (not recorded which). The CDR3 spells CSAGVGDHFSGELFF. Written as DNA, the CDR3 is TGCAGCGCCGGAGTTGGGGATCACTTTTCCGGGGAGCTGTTTTTT.